This T cell receptor (beta chain) derives from a study of blood T cell repertoires in COVID-19. Germline V gene sequence: CDR1 SGHDT, CDR2 YYEEEE. There are 13 residues in the CDR3. V lost 1 base, J lost 11 bases, and 15 bases lay in between. Original handling: It was from reference gene primer amplification that nucleated cell counts were estimated. Only in-frame clones appear in the TCRdb table, and some are missing; sequencing was by immunoSEQ multiplex PCR. That table gives V, J and clone size, and the DNA gave D and trimming. This table holds around 470,000 clones, 80% to 90% found once. Input material: peripheral blood. J is TRBJ1-1 and V is TRBV5-6; tentative D call: TRBD1 (6 bases). This clonotype originated in a man between 18 and 29 years old with COVID-19, enrolled during active disease. CDR3 residues: CASSLFSGGLAFF. The CDR3 DNA reads as TGTGCCAGCAGCTTGTTTTCGGGGGGCCTGGCTTTCTTT.